These 21 T cell receptor beta chains originate from one sample sequenced in a study of Graves' ophthalmopathy and Graves' hyperthyroidism. Beta-chain TCR CDR3 regions were amplified from RNA transcripts. The first-round RT-PCR employed HTBI primers together with the Qiagen OneStep RT-PCR kit. A multiplex PCR was then performed as the second round. One entry per CDR3 protein results from TCRdb running MiXCR on the multiplex PCR reads. The data hold approximately 160,000 distinct CDR3 sequences, with under 45% observed a single time. Material: peripheral blood. All receptors come from a man younger than 40 with Graves' ophthalmopathy.

The rearrangement uses TRBV12-3 or TRBV12-4 and TRBJ2-7; TRBD1 agrees at 7 bases. The V gene end was trimmed by 4 bases and the J gene end by 2 bases; junction bases not matched to a gene: 8. The CDR3 has 15 amino acids. CDR3 nucleotides: TGTGCCAGCAGTTCGAACAACAGGGGAACCTACGAGCAGTACTTC. It yields the protein CASSSNNRGTYEQYF.

This clonotype was seen many times. This chain uses TRBV13 with TRBJ1-2; TRBD1 is a possible D gene (6 bases). The CDR3 has 17 residues. CDR1 is PRHDT, CDR2 FYEKMQ, per germline (reference sequence). Trimming shortened V by 5 bases and J by 6 bases, and 25 bases separated the two germline ends. Here the CDR3 reads CASSPRGPGGAIDGYTF. CDR3 DNA sequence: TGTGCCAGCAGCCCTAGGGGTCCGGGGGGCGCGATCGATGGCTACACCTTC.

This clonotype was seen at least ten times. The gene calls are TRBV25-1 and TRBJ2-5; the D call may be TRBD1 or TRBD2 (5 bases each). The V end was cut by 3 bases, the J end by 0 bases, with 8 bases between. From germline, CDR1 is MGHDK and CDR2 SYGVNS. This CDR3 contains 14 residues. CDR3 DNA sequence: TGTGCCAGCAGTGATATGGGGGACCAAGAGACCCAGTACTTC. Amino acid sequence: CASSDMGDQETQYF.

The V and J genes are TRBV19 and TRBJ1-5; D is perhaps TRBD1 (6 bases). V lost 6 bases and J 7 bases, leaving 19 bases between the germline ends. This CDR3 contains 15 residues. Per the germline V gene, CDR1 is LNHDA and CDR2 is SQIVND (reference sequence). DNA of the CDR3: TGTGCCAGTAGCCCGGGGGCGCAAGGTGGCCAGCCCCAGCATTTT. It translates to CASSPGAQGGQPQHF.

The J gene is TRBJ1-1, the V gene TRBV28; no clear D. The CDR3 runs to 14 residues. Trimming took off 5 bases at V and 2 bases at J, with 12 bases between the two ends. CDR1 MDHEN and CDR2 SYDVKM come from the germline V gene. CDR3 protein: CASSPRPINTEAFF. CDR3 sequence (DNA): TGTGCCAGCAGTCCCCGACCGATTAACACTGAAGCTTTCTTT.

This clonotype was counted at least ten times. The chain joins TRBV24-1 to TRBJ1-2; 7 positions match TRBD1. The V gene end was trimmed by 7 bases and the J gene end by 1 base; junction bases not matched to a gene: 2. The CDR3 is made up of 13 amino acids. The germline V gene has CDR1 KGHDR and CDR2 SFDVKD. Here the CDR3 reads CATRGTDNYGYTF. CDR3 in DNA: TGTGCCACCAGAGGGACAGATAACTATGGCTACACCTTC.

This clonotype was found many times. V usage is TRBV28 and J usage is TRBJ2-7; a possible D gene is TRBD1 (5 bases). The germline CDR1 and CDR2 sequences are MDHEN and SYDVKM. CDR3 length equals 15 residues. Trimming cost V 2 bases and J 7 bases, with 18 bases left between them. The CDR3 nucleotides are TGTGCCAGCAGTTTACCCCCGCCCAGGGTGGAGGAGCAGTACTTC. The encoded protein is CASSLPPPRVEEQYF.

V usage is TRBV6-1 and J usage is TRBJ1-1; 7 nucleotides align to TRBD1. This CDR3 is built from 13 residues. V shed 8 bases and J 4 bases; nucleotides not matched to a gene: 7. Germline assignment: CDR1 MNHNS and CDR2 SASEGT. The CDR3 coding sequence is TGTGCCAGCCTGAGGGGGCGCGGCACTGAAGCTTTCTTT. This encodes CASLRGRGTEAFF.

The rearrangement uses TRBV19 and TRBJ1-1; 7 bases map to TRBD1. The J segment lost 7 bases and the V segment lost 3 bases, leaving 5 bases of the junction unmatched. The CDR3 is 13 amino acids. Germline CDR1 reads LNHDA; CDR2 reads SQIVND (reference sequence). This chain's CDR3 is CASSILGQVEAFF. CDR3 DNA sequence: TGTGCCAGTAGTATCCTCGGACAGGTTGAAGCTTTCTTT.

The chain has TRBV7-9 and TRBJ2-7, with 9 bases lining up with TRBD1. The CDR3 is made up of 14 amino acids. Unmatched junction bases numbered 3, after V lost 3 bases and J lost 3 bases. Germline CDR1 and CDR2: SEHNR and FQNEAQ (reference sequence). DNA for the CDR3: TGTGCCAGCAGCTTCGGGGACAGGGACTACGAGCAGTACTTC. Residues: CASSFGDRDYEQYF. The entire variable domain, with the rest obtained from reference TRBV7-9 and TRBJ2-7, is as follows: DTGVSQNPRHKITKRGQNVTFRCDPISEHNRLYWYRQTLGQGPEFLTYFQNEAQLEKSRLLSDRFSAERPKGSFSTLEIQRTEQGDSAMYLCASSFGDRDYEQYFGPGTRLTVT.

J is TRBJ2-5 and V is TRBV10-1; 9 bases line up with TRBD2. With 0 bases clipped from V and 3 bases from J, the junction kept 5 bases outside the gene matches. CDR1 WNHNN and CDR2 SYGVQD come from the germline V gene (reference sequence). CDR3 length equals 16 residues. CDR3 nucleotides: TGCGCCAGCAGTGAGTCGAAGGGACTAGCTAAAGAGACCCAGTACTTC. It is translated as CASSESKGLAKETQYF.

The rearrangement uses TRBV6-2 or TRBV6-3 and TRBJ1-5; D is ambiguous. V was shortened by 7 bases and J by 2 bases, with 12 bases between the two germline ends. This CDR3 spans 14 amino acids. Per the germline V gene, CDR1 is MNHEY and CDR2 is SVGEGT. This CDR3 is CASTDAFGNQPQHF. For the CDR3, the DNA is TGTGCCAGCACTGACGCGTTTGGCAATCAGCCCCAGCATTTT.

This clonotype was picked up many times. The V call is TRBV13, the J call TRBJ2-7; 10 bases agree with TRBD2. The CDR3 sequence is 14 residues long. Trimming removed 6 bases from V and 5 bases from J; junction bases left unmatched: 7. Looked up from germline, CDR1 is PRHDT and CDR2 is FYEKMQ (reference sequence). CDR3 sequence reads: CASRPSGSPHEQYF. The CDR3 DNA follows: TGTGCCAGCAGACCTAGCGGGAGCCCCCACGAGCAGTACTTC.

This clonotype has at least ten counts. The chain carries TRBV7-2 and TRBJ2-7; D gene uncertain. The germline CDR1 and CDR2 sequences are SGHTA and FQGNSA. V was cut by 1 base and J by 6 bases, with 7 bases left in between. The CDR3 loop spans 12 amino acids. Here the CDR3 reads CASSLEAGEQYF. As DNA, the CDR3 is TGTGCCAGCAGCTTAGAAGCTGGCGAGCAGTACTTC.

The chain joins TRBV6-2 or TRBV6-3 to TRBJ2-7; 7 bases match TRBD2. V gave up 1 base and J gave up 1 base; unmatched junction bases: 7. The CDR3 spans 16 residues. Germline CDR1 is MNHEY and CDR2 is SVGEGT. For the CDR3, the DNA is TGTGCCAGCAGTTACTTAGCGGGCCTGAGATCCTACGAGCAGTACTTC. This gives the protein CASSYLAGLRSYEQYF.

This clonotype has ten or more counts. The V gene is TRBV29-1, the J gene TRBJ2-5, with TRBD1 matching 10 bases. Germline V gives CDR1 SQVTM, CDR2 ANQGSEA. The ends lost 6 bases at V and 5 bases at J; junction bases unmatched: 9. The CDR3 is made up of 14 amino acids. CDR3 region: CSVGTGDPRETQYF. The CDR3, as DNA: TGCAGCGTGGGGACAGGGGACCCTCGGGAGACCCAGTACTTC.

The V and J genes are TRBV15 and TRBJ1-1; the D gene is possibly TRBD1 (5 bases). V lost 0 bases to trimming and J lost 4 bases, with 9 bases between them. The CDR3 totals 14 residues. The germline V gene encodes CDR1 LNHNV and CDR2 YYDKDF (reference sequence). The CDR3 coding sequence is TGTGCCACCAGCAGAGAGAGACAGATCACTGAAGCTTTCTTT. Translation gives CATSRERQITEAFF. The full variable domain, rest sourced from reference TRBV15 and TRBJ1-1, is DAMVIQNPRYQVTQFGKPVTLSCSQTLNHNVMYWYQQKSSQAPKLLFHYYDKDFNNEADTPDNFQSRRPNTSFCFLDIRSPGLGDTAMYLCATSRERQITEAFFGQGTRLTVV.

This clonotype was detected many times. The rearrangement links TRBV11-2 to TRBJ1-5, with D unresolved. Trimming removed 0 bases from V and 6 bases from J, with 6 bases in between. The CDR3 runs to 13 residues. Germline CDR1 reads SGHAT; CDR2 reads FQNNGV. The CDR3 nucleotides are TGTGCCAGCAGCTTAGAATGGGGTCAGCCCCAGCATTTT. This translates into CASSLEWGQPQHF.

This clonotype has at least ten counts. The V and J genes are TRBV28 and TRBJ2-5, with D hard to call. The germline CDR1 and CDR2 sequences are MDHEN and SYDVKM. CDR3 length: 15 amino acids. Trimming shortened V by 5 bases and J by 1 base, and 14 bases separated the two germline ends. The CDR3 DNA is TGTGCCAGCAGTCCTAGGGCATGGGCCCAAGAGACCCAGTACTTC. Translating gives CASSPRAWAQETQYF.

This clonotype was counted ten times or more. The gene calls are TRBV2 and TRBJ1-6, with D possibly being TRBD1 (6 bases). V was pared by 5 bases and J by 9 bases, with 17 bases between. Germline CDR1 SNHLY, CDR2 FYNNEI. This CDR3 contains 15 residues. Here the CDR3 reads CASSPTGSFGSPLHF. CDR3 DNA sequence: TGTGCCAGCAGTCCTACAGGGTCGTTTGGTTCACCCCTCCACTTT.

This clonotype was counted once. The V gene is TRBV11-2, the J gene TRBJ2-7, with TRBD2 matching 11 bases. This CDR3 has 14 amino acids. Trimming took 4 bases from V and 7 from J; bases not matched to a gene: 6. Germline lookup yields CDR1 SGHAT and CDR2 FQNNGV. This chain's CDR3 is CASSSSGRSREQYF. CDR3 bases: TGTGCCAGCAGCTCTAGCGGGAGGTCCCGAGAGCAGTACTTC.